The present entry profiles one T cell receptor (beta chain) with its context. The target antigen is unknown. TCRdb re-called the PCR reads through MiXCR, storing one row per CDR3 protein. The data show 550,000 to 750,000 distinct CDR3 sequences, nearly 20% seen once. The data were taken from a study of molecular identifiers for immune sequencing clone quantification. In germline, CDR1 is SGHRS, CDR2 YFSETQ. J lost 6 bases, V lost 4 bases, and 5 bases had no gene match. The CDR3 spans 14 residues. Study-level results: Clones exceeding 20 RNA copies carried over 99% of effector molecules but under 1% of naive-cell molecules. Highly expanded clone sizes could be underestimated through barcode sharing by identical TCR molecules.

Sequenced sample: naive CD8+ T cells from blood, with Jurkat cell RNA spiked in. Subset of the sample: FACS-sorted CD8+CD4-CCR7+CD45RA+ naive T cells. The rearrangement uses TRBV5-1 and TRBJ2-2; TRBD1 matches 8 bases. This TCR was recovered from a human donor in good health. Some libraries in this study had Jurkat cell RNA spiked in. Here the CDR3 DNA reads TGCGCCAGCAGCGGGGGACAGGCCCCCGGGGAGCTGTTTTTT. Translation: CASSGGQAPGELFF.